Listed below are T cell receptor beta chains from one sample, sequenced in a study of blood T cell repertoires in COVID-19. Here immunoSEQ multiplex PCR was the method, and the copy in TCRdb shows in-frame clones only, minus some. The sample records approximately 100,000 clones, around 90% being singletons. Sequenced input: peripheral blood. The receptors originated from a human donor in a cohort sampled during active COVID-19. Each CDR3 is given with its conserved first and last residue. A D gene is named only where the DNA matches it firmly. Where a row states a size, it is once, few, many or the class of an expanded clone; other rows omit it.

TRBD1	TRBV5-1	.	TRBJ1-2	CASSPNRGTNYGYTF	TGCGCCAGCAGCCCAAACAGGGGAACTAACTATGGCTACACCTTC
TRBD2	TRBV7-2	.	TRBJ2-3	CASSRTSGGAPDTQYF	TGTGCCAGCAGCCGGACTAGCGGGGGGGCCCCAGATACGCAGTATTTT
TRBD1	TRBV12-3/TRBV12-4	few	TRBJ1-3	CASGTGILNTIYF	TGTGCCAGCGGGACAGGGATACTCAACACCATATATTTT
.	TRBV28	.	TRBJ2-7	CASSFSDAGYEQYF	TGTGCCAGCAGTTTTTCGGACGCGGGCTACGAGCAGTACTTC
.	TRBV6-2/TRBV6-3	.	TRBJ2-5	CASSAGGLQETQYF	TGTGCCAGCAGTGCCGGGGGGCTACAAGAGACCCAGTACTTC
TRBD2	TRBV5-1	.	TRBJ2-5	CASSSIGERGARYQETQYF	TGCGCCAGCAGCTCGATTGGGGAGCGGGGGGCCCGGTACCAAGAGACCCAGTACTTC
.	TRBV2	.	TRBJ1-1	CASSERSGLGTEAFF	TGTGCCAGCAGTGAAAGGTCAGGGCTCGGGACTGAAGCTTTCTTT
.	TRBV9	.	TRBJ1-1	CASSVQGSTEAFF	TGTGCCAGCAGCGTACAGGGTTCAACTGAAGCTTTCTTT
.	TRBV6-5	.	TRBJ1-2	CASRTNWGANYGYTF	TGTGCCAGCAGGACCAACTGGGGCGCCAACTATGGCTACACCTTC
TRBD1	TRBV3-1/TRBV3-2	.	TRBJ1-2	CASSQVRTGTGFYGYTF	TGTGCCAGCAGCCAAGTTAGAACCGGGACAGGGTTTTATGGCTACACCTTC
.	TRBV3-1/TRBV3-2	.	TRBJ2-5	CASSQDTGAQYF	TGTGCCAGCAGCCAAGATACGGGGGCCCAGTACTTC
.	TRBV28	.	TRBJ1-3	CASSQNRVTSGNTIYF	TGTGCCAGCAGCCAGAACAGGGTGACCTCTGGAAACACCATATATTTT
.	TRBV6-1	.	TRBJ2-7	CASSEAGGNYEQYF	TGTGCCAGCAGTGAAGCAGGCGGGAACTACGAGCAGTACTTC
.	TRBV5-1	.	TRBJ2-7	CASSGGDKRVLEQYF	TGCGCCAGCAGCGGGGGGGACAAGAGGGTCCTCGAGCAGTACTTC
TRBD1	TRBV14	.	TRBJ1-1	CASSLSGQTREAFF	TGTGCCAGCAGCCTATCGGGACAGACACGTGAAGCTTTCTTT
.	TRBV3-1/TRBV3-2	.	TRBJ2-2	CASSPKERPTGELFF	TGTGCCAGCAGCCCCAAAGAGCGGCCCACCGGGGAGCTGTTTTTT
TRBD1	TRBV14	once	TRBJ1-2	CASSLSGQTVYGYTF	TGTGCCAGCAGCCTATCGGGACAGACAGTCTATGGCTACACCTTC
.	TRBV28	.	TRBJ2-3	CASGELAYGSTDTQYF	TGTGCCAGCGGTGAGCTAGCCTACGGTAGCACAGATACGCAGTATTTT
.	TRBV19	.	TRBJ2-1	CASSIITSPVAWSEQFF	TGTGCCAGTAGTATAATAACCTCCCCGGTAGCTTGGAGTGAGCAGTTCTTC
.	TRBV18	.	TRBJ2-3	CASSRISTDTQYF	TGTGCCAGCTCCCGTATCAGCACAGATACGCAGTATTTT
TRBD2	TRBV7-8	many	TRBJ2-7	CASSIKRGVTHEQYF	TGTGCCAGCAGCATTAAGCGGGGGGTAACCCACGAGCAGTACTTC
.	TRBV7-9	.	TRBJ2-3	CASTLDRSTDTQYF	TGTGCCAGCACCTTAGACCGGTCCACAGATACGCAGTATTTT
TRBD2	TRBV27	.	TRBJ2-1	CASSLGPGASGRRFYNEQFF	TGTGCCAGCAGTCTAGGACCCGGGGCTAGCGGGAGAAGGTTTTACAATGAGCAGTTCTTC
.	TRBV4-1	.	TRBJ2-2	CASSQDGAASYANTGELFF	TGCGCCAGCAGCCAAGATGGGGCCGCGTCCTACGCGAACACCGGGGAGCTGTTTTTT
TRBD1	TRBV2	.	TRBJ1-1	CASLPRRTGQGISTEAFF	TGTGCCAGCCTCCCCCGGCGTACGGGACAGGGGATATCCACTGAAGCTTTCTTT
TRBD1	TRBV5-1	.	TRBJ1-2	CASSLASGQLYGYTF	TGCGCCAGCAGCTTGGCCTCGGGACAGCTCTATGGCTACACCTTC
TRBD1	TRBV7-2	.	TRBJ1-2	CASSLKAGQGSGGYTF	TGTGCCAGCAGCTTAAAAGCGGGACAGGGGAGTGGAGGCTACACCTTC
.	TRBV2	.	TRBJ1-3	CASSAVQGRSGNTIYF	TGTGCCAGCAGTGCCGTCCAGGGGAGATCTGGAAACACCATATATTTT
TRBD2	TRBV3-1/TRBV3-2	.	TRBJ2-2	CASSLGLVNGELFF	TGTGCCAGCAGCCTGGGACTAGTTAACGGGGAGCTGTTTTTT
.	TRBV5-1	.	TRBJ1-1	CASSLSRQQNTEAFF	TGCGCCAGCAGCTTGAGTCGACAGCAAAACACTGAAGCTTTCTTT
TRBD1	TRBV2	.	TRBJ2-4	CASQGASGKNIQYF	TGTGCCAGCCAGGGGGCAAGTGGCAAAAACATTCAGTACTTC
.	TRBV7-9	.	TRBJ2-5	CASSSGGALETQYF	TGTGCCAGCAGCTCGGGCGGGGCCCTGGAGACCCAGTACTTC
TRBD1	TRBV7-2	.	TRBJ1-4	CASSQQGARGEKLFF	TGTGCCAGCAGCCAACAGGGGGCGCGAGGTGAAAAACTGTTTTTT
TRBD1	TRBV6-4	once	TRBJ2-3	CASSDHRGWGTDTQYF	TGTGCCAGCAGTGACCACAGGGGTTGGGGCACAGATACGCAGTATTTT
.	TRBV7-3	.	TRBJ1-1	CASSFGTLANTEAFF	TGTGCCAGCAGCTTCGGGACATTAGCGAACACTGAAGCTTTCTTT
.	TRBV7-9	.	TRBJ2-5	CASSPRGVTSETQYF	TGTGCCAGCAGCCCCAGGGGGGTAACGTCGGAGACCCAGTACTTC
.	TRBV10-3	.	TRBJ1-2	CAISSGDPYGYTF	TGTGCCATCAGCAGCGGTGACCCCTATGGCTACACCTTC
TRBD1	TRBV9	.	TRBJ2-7	CASSQSGQNYEQYF	TGTGCCAGCAGCCAATCGGGACAGAACTACGAGCAGTACTTC
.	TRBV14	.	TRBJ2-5	CASSQDLGSTQYF	TGTGCCAGCAGCCAAGATCTCGGGTCGACCCAGTACTTC
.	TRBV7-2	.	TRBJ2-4	CASTLEAKNIQYF	TGTGCCAGCACGTTGGAGGCCAAAAACATTCAGTACTTC
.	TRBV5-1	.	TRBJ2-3	CASSLFQASTDTQYF	TGCGCCAGCAGCTTGTTCCAGGCTAGCACAGATACGCAGTATTTT
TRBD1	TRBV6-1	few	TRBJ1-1	CASSDGTGLRGTEAFF	TGTGCCAGCAGTGACGGGACAGGGCTTCGTGGGACTGAAGCTTTCTTT
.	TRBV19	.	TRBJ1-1	CASSITVYTEAFF	TGTGCCAGTAGTATTACGGTGTACACTGAAGCTTTCTTT
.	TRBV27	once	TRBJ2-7	CASSLGQGSLYEQYF	TGTGCCAGCAGTTTAGGGCAGGGGTCCCTCTACGAGCAGTACTTC
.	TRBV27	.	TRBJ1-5	CASSFRGDLISNQPQHF	TGTGCCAGCAGTTTTCGGGGGGACCTGATCTCCAATCAGCCCCAGCATTTT
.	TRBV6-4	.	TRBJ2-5	CATSRGAYETQYF	TGTGCCACCTCCCGGGGGGCGTACGAGACCCAGTACTTC
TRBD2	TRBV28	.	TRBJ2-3	CASRRGVLDTDTQYF	TGTGCCAGCAGACGGGGGGTACTAGATACAGATACGCAGTATTTT
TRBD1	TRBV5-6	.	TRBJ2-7	CASSLAPAGGRGEQYF	TGTGCCAGCAGCTTGGCCCCCGCAGGGGGCAGGGGCGAGCAGTACTTC
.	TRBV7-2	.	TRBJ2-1	CASSLGGGLSSYNEQFF	TGTGCCAGCAGCTTAGGCGGGGGCCTGAGCTCCTACAATGAGCAGTTCTTC
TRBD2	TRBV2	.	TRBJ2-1	CATTPPGGNEQFF	TGTGCCACCACCCCCCCGGGAGGGAATGAGCAGTTCTTC
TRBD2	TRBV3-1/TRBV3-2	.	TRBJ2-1	CASSQDRRLAGANEQFF	TGTGCCAGCAGCCAAGATCGCAGGTTAGCGGGGGCGAATGAGCAGTTCTTC
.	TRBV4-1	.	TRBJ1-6	CASSQDNVFSTYNSPLHF	TGCGCCAGCAGCCAAGATAATGTCTTTTCGACATATAATTCACCCCTCCACTTT
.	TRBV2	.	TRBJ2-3	CASLITDTQYF	TGTGCCAGCTTAATCACAGATACGCAGTATTTT
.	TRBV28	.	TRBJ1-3	CASSLSGLTSGNTIYF	TGTGCCAGCAGTTTATCGGGGTTAACCTCTGGAAACACCATATATTTT